This T cell receptor (beta chain) was captured by sequencing in a study of blood T cell repertoires in COVID-19. Study context: COVID-19 samples from acute and convalescent phases originated in the United States, Italy and Spain. Sources were T cells, B-cell-depleted T cells, or PBMCs; the material itself was cDNA or gDNA.

Method: immunoSEQ multiplex PCR; TCRdb's copy keeps in-frame clones and lacks some. The repertoire holds roughly 240,000 clones, with more than 75% as singletons. The CDR3 runs 17 residues. Trimming took off 5 bases at V and 10 bases at J, with 28 bases between the two ends. Germline V lookup: CDR1 PRHDT, CDR2 FYEKMQ (reference sequence). V gene TRBV13 combines with J gene TRBJ2-3; maybe TRBD1 (6 bases). The sequence was collected from a woman aged 60-75 years who had recovered from COVID-19. Material for sequencing was peripheral blood. CDR3 nucleotides: TGTGCCAGCAGCGGGAGAGGACAGCCCCCTAACACAGTGGCGCAGTATTTT. Translating it yields CASSGRGQPPNTVAQYF. The variable domain in full, completed from reference TRBV13 and TRBJ2-3, reads AAGVIQSPRHLIKEKRETATLKCYPIPRHDTVYWYQQGPGQDPQFLISFYEKMQSDKGSIPDRFSAQQFSDYHSELNMSSLELGDSALYFCASSGRGQPPNTVAQYFGPGTRLTVL.